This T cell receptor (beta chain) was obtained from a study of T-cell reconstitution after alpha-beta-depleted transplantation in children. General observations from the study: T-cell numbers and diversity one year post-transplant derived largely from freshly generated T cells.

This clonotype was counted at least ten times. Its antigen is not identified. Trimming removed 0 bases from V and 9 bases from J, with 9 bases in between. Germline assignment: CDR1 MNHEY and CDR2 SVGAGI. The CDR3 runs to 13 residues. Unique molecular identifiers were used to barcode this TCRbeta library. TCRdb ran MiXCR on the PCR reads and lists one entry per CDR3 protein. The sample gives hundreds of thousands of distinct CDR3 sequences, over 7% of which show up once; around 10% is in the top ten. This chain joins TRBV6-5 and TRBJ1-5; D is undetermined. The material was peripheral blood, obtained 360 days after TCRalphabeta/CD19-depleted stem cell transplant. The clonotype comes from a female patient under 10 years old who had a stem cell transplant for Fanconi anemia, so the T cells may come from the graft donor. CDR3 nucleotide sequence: TGTGCCAGCAGTTACTCGGTCGGCTTGCCCCAGCATTTT. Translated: CASSYSVGLPQHF.